This entry features one T cell receptor (beta chain) sequence. Its antigen is as yet unknown. Vbeta (60) and Jbeta (13) primers were used in the PCR. Method: immunoSEQ multiplex PCR; TCRdb's copy keeps in-frame clones and lacks some. Of around 250,000 clones in the sample, 80% to 95% were seen once. The data belong to a study of cytomegalovirus exposure and HLA in healthy donors. Whole-study findings and limits: In a later analysis, donors in an Asian-associated ancestry cluster reportedly had fewer N-insertions in productive TCRs than the cohort mean. A list of around 150 TCR beta chains associated with cytomegalovirus was given. With further analysis later on, most CMV-associated TCR beta chains appeared HLA-restricted.

Germline values: CDR1 SGHAT, CDR2 FQNNGV. There are 15 residues in the CDR3. Trimming took off 1 base at V and 8 bases at J, with 15 bases between the two ends. Sequencing was performed on PBMCs. This sequence joins TRBV11-2 and TRBJ2-1; D is possibly TRBD1 (5 bases). The origin of this receptor is a girl aged 2 to 9 in good health and CMV-seronegative. The chain's CDR3 is CASSLVEAGQDEQFF. The CDR3 DNA follows: TGTGCCAGCAGCTTAGTTGAGGCAGGGCAGGATGAGCAGTTCTTC.